The T cell receptor beta chain described here comes from a study of blood T cells in healthy people across ages. Points on this clonotype: Its specificity is not known.

Then a second PCR, running about 6 to 11 cycles, was carried out with a sample-barcoded 5' primer and a J-beta primer mix. Via MiXCR, TCRdb re-called the 5' RACE reads, giving one row per CDR3 protein. The sample lists roughly 1,800,000 distinct CDR3 sequences, 49% seen once, with around 2.1% in the top ten. The CDR3 is 14 residues long. Study-wide results and caveats: Both naive CD4+ cell counts and diversity were greater in long-lived donors than in aged donors. While age rose, TCR beta diversity per million T cells dropped in a roughly linear way.

Sample: blood. This clonotype originated in a woman in her thirties or forties in good health. The chain couples TRBV21-1 to TRBJ2-7; the D call of TRBD2 is as the table states it, not checked on the DNA. The J call may be incorrect, as the DNA end agrees better with TRBJ2-5. TRBV21-1 is deemed a pseudogene. CDR3: CASSPWRGIKTQYF. The CDR3 DNA reads as TGTGCCAGCAGCCCCTGGCGGGGGATTAAGACCCAGTACTTC.